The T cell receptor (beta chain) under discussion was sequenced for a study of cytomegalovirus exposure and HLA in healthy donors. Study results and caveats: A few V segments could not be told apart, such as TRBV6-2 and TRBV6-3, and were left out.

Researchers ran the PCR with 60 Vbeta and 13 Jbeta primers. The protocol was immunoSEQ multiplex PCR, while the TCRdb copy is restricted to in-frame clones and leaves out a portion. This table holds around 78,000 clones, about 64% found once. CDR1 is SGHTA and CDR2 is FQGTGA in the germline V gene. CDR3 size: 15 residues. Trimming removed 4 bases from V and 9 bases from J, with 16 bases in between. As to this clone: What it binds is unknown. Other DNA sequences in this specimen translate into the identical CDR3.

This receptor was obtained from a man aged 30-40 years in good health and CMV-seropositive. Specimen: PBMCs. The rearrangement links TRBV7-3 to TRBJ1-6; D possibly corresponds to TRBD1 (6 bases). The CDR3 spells CASSSQGPQGSPLHF. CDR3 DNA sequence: TGTGCCAGCAGCTCTCAGGGGCCCCAGGGTTCACCCCTCCACTTT.